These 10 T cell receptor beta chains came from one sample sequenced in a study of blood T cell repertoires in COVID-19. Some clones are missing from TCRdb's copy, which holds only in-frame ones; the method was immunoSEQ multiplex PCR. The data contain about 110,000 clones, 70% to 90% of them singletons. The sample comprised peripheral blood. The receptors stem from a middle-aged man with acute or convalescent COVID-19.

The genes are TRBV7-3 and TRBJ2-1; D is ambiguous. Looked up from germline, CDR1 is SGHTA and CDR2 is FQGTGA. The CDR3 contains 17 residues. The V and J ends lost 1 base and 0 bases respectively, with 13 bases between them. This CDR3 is CASSLKSPGSSYNEQFF. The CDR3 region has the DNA TGTGCCAGCAGCTTAAAATCCCCAGGCAGCTCCTACAATGAGCAGTTCTTC. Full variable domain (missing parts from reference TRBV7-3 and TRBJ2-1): GAGVSQTPSNKVTEKGKYVELRCDPISGHTALYWYRQSLGQGPEFLIYFQGTGAADDSGLPNDRFFAVRPEGSVSTLKIQRTERGDSAVYLCASSLKSPGSSYNEQFFGPGTRLTVL.

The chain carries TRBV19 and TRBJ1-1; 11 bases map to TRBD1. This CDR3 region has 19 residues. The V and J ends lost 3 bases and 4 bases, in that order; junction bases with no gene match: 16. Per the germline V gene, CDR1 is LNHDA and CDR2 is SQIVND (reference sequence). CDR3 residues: CASSILLGQGGNSGTEAFF. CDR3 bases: TGTGCCAGTAGTATCCTATTGGGACAGGGGGGGAATTCGGGCACTGAAGCTTTCTTT. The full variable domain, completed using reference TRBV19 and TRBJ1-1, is DGGITQSPKYLFRKEGQNVTLSCEQNLNHDAMYWYRQDPGQGLRLIYYSQIVNDFQKGDIAEGYSVSREKKESFPLTVTSAQKNPTAFYLCASSILLGQGGNSGTEAFFGQGTRLTVV.

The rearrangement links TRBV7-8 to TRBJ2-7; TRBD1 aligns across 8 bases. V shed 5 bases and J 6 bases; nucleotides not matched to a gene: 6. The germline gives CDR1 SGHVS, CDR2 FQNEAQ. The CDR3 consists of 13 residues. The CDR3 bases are TGTGCCAGCAGCCGACAGGGGAGCGGCGAGCAGTACTTC. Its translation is CASSRQGSGEQYF. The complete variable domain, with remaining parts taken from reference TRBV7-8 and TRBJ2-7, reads GAGVSQSPRYKVAKRGQDVALRCDPISGHVSLFWYQQALGQGPEFLTYFQNEAQLDKSGLPSDRFFAERPEGSVSTLKIQRTQQEDSAVYLCASSRQGSGEQYFGPGTRLTVT.

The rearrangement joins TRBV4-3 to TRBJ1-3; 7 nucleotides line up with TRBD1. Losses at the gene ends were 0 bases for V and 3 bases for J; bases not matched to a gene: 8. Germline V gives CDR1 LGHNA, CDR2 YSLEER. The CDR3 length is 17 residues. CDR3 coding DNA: TGCGCCAGCAGCCAAGAACCGACAGGGAACGTTGGAAACACCATATATTTT. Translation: CASSQEPTGNVGNTIYF.

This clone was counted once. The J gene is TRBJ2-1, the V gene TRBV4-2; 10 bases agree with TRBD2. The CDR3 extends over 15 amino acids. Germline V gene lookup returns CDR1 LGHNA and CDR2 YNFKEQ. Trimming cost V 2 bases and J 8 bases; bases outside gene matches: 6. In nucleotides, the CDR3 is TGTGCCAGCAGCCAAACTAGCGGGGCTAGGGATGAGCAGTTCTTC. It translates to CASSQTSGARDEQFF.

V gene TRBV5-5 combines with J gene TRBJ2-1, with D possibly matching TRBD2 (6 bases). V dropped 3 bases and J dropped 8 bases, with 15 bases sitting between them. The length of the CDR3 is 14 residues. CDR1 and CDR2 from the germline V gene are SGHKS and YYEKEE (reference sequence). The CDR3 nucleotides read TGTGCCAGCAGCTGGACTATCCCGGGCGATGAGCAGTTCTTC. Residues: CASSWTIPGDEQFF.

DNA of the CDR3: TGTGCCAGCAGCTTAAGCGTGGGTAGCGGGGTTGAGACCCAGTACTTC. Translating it yields CASSLSVGSGVETQYF. The rearrangement uses TRBV7-3 and TRBJ2-5; 8 bases line up with TRBD2. V was pared by 1 base and J by 5 bases, with 9 bases of the junction left unmatched. Looked up from germline, CDR1 is SGHTA and CDR2 is FQGTGA. This CDR3 comprises 16 residues. The entire variable domain, with the rest obtained from reference TRBV7-3 and TRBJ2-5, is as follows: GAGVSQTPSNKVTEKGKYVELRCDPISGHTALYWYRQSLGQGPEFLIYFQGTGAADDSGLPNDRFFAVRPEGSVSTLKIQRTERGDSAVYLCASSLSVGSGVETQYFGPGTRLLVL.

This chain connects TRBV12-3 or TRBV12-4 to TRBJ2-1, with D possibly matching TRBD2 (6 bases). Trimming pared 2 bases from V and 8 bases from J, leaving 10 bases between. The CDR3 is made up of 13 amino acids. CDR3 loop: CASSLSSAYEQFF. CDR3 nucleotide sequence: TGTGCCAGCAGTTTATCTAGCGCCTATGAGCAGTTCTTC.

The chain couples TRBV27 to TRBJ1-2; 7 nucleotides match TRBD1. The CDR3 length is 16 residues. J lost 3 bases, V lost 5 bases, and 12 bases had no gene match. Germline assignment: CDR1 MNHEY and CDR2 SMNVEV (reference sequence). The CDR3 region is CASSHQGGRGDYGYTF. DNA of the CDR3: TGTGCCAGCAGTCATCAGGGCGGCAGGGGGGACTATGGCTACACCTTC.

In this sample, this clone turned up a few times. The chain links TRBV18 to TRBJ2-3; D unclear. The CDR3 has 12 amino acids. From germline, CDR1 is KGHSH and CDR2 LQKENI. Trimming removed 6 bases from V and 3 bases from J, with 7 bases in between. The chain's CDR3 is CASSSGTDTQYF. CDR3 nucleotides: TGTGCCAGCTCTTCCGGTACAGATACGCAGTATTTT.